Each of the 29 T cell receptor beta chains below was sequenced from the same sample in a study of blood T cell repertoires in COVID-19. Sequenced by immunoSEQ multiplex PCR; TCRdb stores in-frame clones only, minus some. The sample has roughly 200,000 clones; about nine tenths are singletons. The sample taken for sequencing was PBMCs or T cells enriched from blood (not recorded which). All receptors come from a young man in a cohort exposed to, infected with or recovered from COVID-19 (not recorded which).

The chain combines TRBV2 with TRBJ1-4; unclear D gene. CDR1 is SNHLY, CDR2 FYNNEI, per germline. With 3 bases removed from V and 4 bases from J, the gap between germline ends came to 12 bases. This CDR3 is 15 amino acids long. CDR3: CASSELRGDNEKLFF. As DNA, the CDR3 is TGTGCCAGCAGTGAGTTACGGGGTGATAATGAAAAACTGTTTTTT.

The chain joins TRBV7-3 to TRBJ2-1, with D unclear. CDR1 is SGHTA and CDR2 is FQGTGA in the germline V gene. The CDR3 is 13 amino acids. V lost 2 bases, J lost 3 bases, and 5 bases lay in between. In DNA form, the CDR3 reads TGTGCCAGCAGCTTAGCGCGCTACAATGAGCAGTTCTTC. Its protein is CASSLARYNEQFF.

The chain carries TRBV28 and TRBJ2-5; 10 nucleotides agree with TRBD2. Unmatched junction bases numbered 9, after V lost 6 bases and J lost 5 bases. This CDR3 contains 15 residues. Per germline, CDR1 MDHEN and CDR2 SYDVKM. The CDR3 nucleotides read TGTGCCAGCAGCCCATTCCCTAGCGGGAGTGAGACCCAGTACTTC. It is translated as CASSPFPSGSETQYF.

This clone was found a few times. The chain links TRBV27 to TRBJ1-1, with 7 bases fitting TRBD1. The CDR3 has 14 amino acids. Germline loops: CDR1 MNHEY, CDR2 SMNVEV (reference sequence). V lost 4 bases to trimming and J lost 4 bases; unmatched junction nucleotides: 6. As DNA, the CDR3 is TGTGCCAGCAGTTCAGGGGGAGGTGGCACTGAAGCTTTCTTT. Translation: CASSSGGGGTEAFF.

The rearrangement joins TRBV7-8 to TRBJ2-1; no clear D gene. CDR1 and CDR2 (germline): SGHVS, FQNEAQ. Deletions cut 1 base from V and 8 bases from J, with 21 bases between. CDR3 length equals 17 residues. In DNA form, the CDR3 reads TGTGCCAGCAGCTTAGGAGGCGAAATCCCTCTAAGGCATGAGCAGTTCTTC. Its translation is CASSLGGEIPLRHEQFF.

The chain couples TRBV4-1 to TRBJ2-1; 9 bases map to TRBD2. The V gene end was trimmed by 2 bases and the J gene end by 2 bases; junction bases not matched to a gene: 7. Germline V CDR1 and CDR2: MGHRA, YSYEKL. The CDR3 contains 17 residues. The CDR3: CASSQYAAGGPYNEQFF. DNA for the CDR3: TGCGCCAGCAGCCAATACGCAGCGGGAGGCCCCTACAATGAGCAGTTCTTC.

The chain couples TRBV9 to TRBJ2-7; D possibly corresponds to TRBD1 (6 bases). With 0 bases removed from V and 2 bases from J, the gap between germline ends came to 12 bases. The CDR3 runs 15 residues. Germline V gene data show CDR1 as SGDLS and CDR2 as YYNGEE. The CDR3 is CASSVGTDLPYEQYF. In nucleotides, the CDR3 is TGTGCCAGCAGCGTAGGGACAGATCTTCCCTACGAGCAGTACTTC.

This chain uses TRBV28 with TRBJ2-2; 8 nucleotides align to TRBD1. Germline values: CDR1 MDHEN, CDR2 SYDVKM. V gave up 6 bases and J gave up 5 bases; unmatched junction bases: 11. The CDR3 spans 16 residues. CDR3 amino acids: CASSRDRTKPTGELFF. In DNA, the CDR3 is TGTGCCAGCAGCAGGGACAGGACCAAACCAACCGGGGAGCTGTTTTTT.

The chain employs TRBV19 and TRBJ1-1, with D maybe TRBD1 (5 bases). Germline CDR1 and CDR2: LNHDA and SQIVND (reference sequence). The germline V and J ends were trimmed by 5 bases and 1 base, with 11 bases remaining between them. The CDR3 runs to 14 residues. The CDR3 region has the DNA TGTGCCAGTAGTGGGGGGACGGCGAACACTGAAGCTTTCTTT. Translated: CASSGGTANTEAFF. The whole variable domain, filled in from reference TRBV19 and TRBJ1-1, reads DGGITQSPKYLFRKEGQNVTLSCEQNLNHDAMYWYRQDPGQGLRLIYYSQIVNDFQKGDIAEGYSVSREKKESFPLTVTSAQKNPTAFYLCASSGGTANTEAFFGQGTRLTVV.

The chain combines TRBV5-4 with TRBJ2-5, with TRBD1 as a possible D gene (5 bases). The V and J ends lost 0 bases and 4 bases respectively, with 10 bases between them. Germline assignment: CDR1 SGHNT and CDR2 YYREEE (reference sequence). This CDR3 comprises 14 residues. The CDR3 nucleotides read TGTGCCAGCAGCTTGGGTCAGGGTCGAGAGACCCAGTACTTC. Its translation: CASSLGQGRETQYF.

This clone appeared a few times. One junction end does not reproduce the germline sequence, and a read error may be involved. In nucleotides, the CDR3 is TGTGCCAGCAGTTTAAGGAGGAACTACGGCTACACCTTC. Translating gives CASSLRRNYGYTF. The chain couples TRBV12-3 or TRBV12-4 to TRBJ1-2, with D unclear. This CDR3 has 13 residues.

In this sample, this clone turned up a few times. The CDR3 bases are TGTGCCAGCACCTCTCAGCCCACCGGGGAGCAGTACTTC. Protein sequence: CASTSQPTGEQYF. V gene TRBV28 combines with J gene TRBJ2-7; no firm D call. V lost 7 bases to trimming and J lost 7 bases, with 17 bases between them. The CDR3 runs 13 residues. CDR1 and CDR2 from the germline V gene are MDHEN and SYDVKM.

The chain employs TRBV7-2 and TRBJ1-3; 7 nucleotides match TRBD1. The CDR3 extends over 15 amino acids. V dropped 5 bases and J dropped 0; count of bases not matched to a gene: 4. Germline assignment: CDR1 SGHTA and CDR2 FQGNSA. In DNA form, the CDR3 reads TGTGCCAGCAGCCCGGGACAGCTCTCTGGAAACACCATATATTTT. This sequence encodes CASSPGQLSGNTIYF.

The gene calls are TRBV11-3 and TRBJ2-3, with D tentatively TRBD1 (5 bases). Trimming removed 1 base from V and 9 bases from J, with 8 bases in between. CDR1 SGHNT and CDR2 YENEEA come from the germline V gene. CDR3 size: 12 residues. DNA for the CDR3: TGTGCCAGCAGCTTAGTGCAGGGAACGCAGTATTTT. Translation gives CASSLVQGTQYF.

The chain couples TRBV7-8 to TRBJ1-2, with D unclear. V lost 3 bases to trimming and J lost 3 bases, with 11 bases between them. The V gene's germline CDR1 is SGHVS and CDR2 FQNEAQ. This CDR3 has 14 residues. CDR3 residues: CASSFPGLHYGYTF. CDR3 DNA sequence: TGTGCCAGCAGCTTTCCAGGATTACACTATGGCTACACCTTC.

The rearrangement uses TRBV7-2 and TRBJ2-1; 9 nucleotides align to TRBD2. V lost 4 bases and J lost 10; bases outside the gene matches: 23. The CDR3 covers 19 residues. From germline, CDR1 is SGHTA and CDR2 FQGNSA. CDR3 sequence reads: CASSWGPASGVSLREEQFF. CDR3 coding DNA: TGTGCCAGCAGCTGGGGTCCCGCTAGCGGGGTAAGCCTAAGGGAAGAGCAGTTCTTC.

The rearrangement uses TRBV7-2 and TRBJ2-3, with D possibly being TRBD1 (6 bases). The V gene lost 5 bases and the J gene lost 7 bases, with 19 bases spanning the gap. Germline lookup yields CDR1 SGHTA and CDR2 FQGNSA. The CDR3 has 15 amino acids. CDR3 residues: CASSVGTSSRYTQYF. CDR3 in DNA: TGTGCCAGCAGCGTAGGGACATCCTCCCGATATACGCAGTATTTT.

The V gene is TRBV28, the J gene TRBJ2-7, with TRBD1 identical over 7 bases. Germline CDR1 reads MDHEN; CDR2 reads SYDVKM. Trimming took 4 bases from V and 3 from J; bases not matched to a gene: 9. This CDR3 is 15 amino acids long. This CDR3 reads CASSSGGRIYYEQYF. As DNA, the CDR3 is TGTGCCAGCAGTTCAGGGGGACGAATATACTACGAGCAGTACTTC.

The V and J genes are TRBV5-1 and TRBJ2-7, with 12 bases that match TRBD1. CDR3 length: 14 amino acids. CDR1 is SGHRS and CDR2 is YFSETQ in the germline V gene. J gave up 6 bases and V 5 bases, and 6 bases lay outside the gene matches. DNA for the CDR3: TGCGCCAGCAGACCCGGGACAGGGGGCAGCGAGCAGTACTTC. Its protein product is CASRPGTGGSEQYF.

This clone was recorded once. The chain uses TRBV28 and TRBJ2-7; D might be TRBD1 (5 bases). Trimming cost V 6 bases and J 3 bases, with 9 bases left between them. CDR1 and CDR2 from the germline V gene are MDHEN and SYDVKM. The CDR3 extends over 12 amino acids. CDR3 nucleotide sequence: TGTGCCAGCAGGACAGAGCGCTACGAGCAGTACTTC. This encodes CASRTERYEQYF. Supplemented by reference TRBV28 and TRBJ2-7, the full variable domain reads DVKVTQSSRYLVKRTGEKVFLECVQDMDHENMFWYRQDPGLGLRLIYFSYDVKMKEKGDIPEGYSVSREKKERFSLILESASTNQTSMYLCASRTERYEQYFGPGTRLTVT.

This rearrangement joins TRBV9 to TRBJ2-2, with D unclear. This CDR3 is 13 amino acids long. The V gene lost 4 bases and the J gene lost 4 bases, with 8 bases spanning the gap. Germline CDR1 SGDLS, CDR2 YYNGEE. The CDR3 DNA follows: TGTGCCAGCAGCCTCCAAGCCACCGGGGAGCTGTTTTTT. The encoded protein is CASSLQATGELFF.

The chain has TRBV2 and TRBJ1-4; D gene ambiguous. CDR1 SNHLY and CDR2 FYNNEI come from the germline V gene. V gave up 3 bases and J gave up 8 bases, with 10 bases separating them. There are 13 residues in the CDR3. CDR3 in DNA: TGTGCCAGCAGTGACCGGGGAGGCGAAAAACTGTTTTTT. It codes for CASSDRGGEKLFF.

This chain links TRBV9 with TRBJ1-2; 9 bases fit TRBD1. Looked up from germline, CDR1 is SGDLS and CDR2 is YYNGEE. With V trimmed by 0 bases and J by 4 bases, 4 bases remained unmatched. The CDR3 has 15 residues. Here the CDR3 reads CASSVGDRVTYGYTF. The CDR3 coding sequence is TGTGCCAGCAGCGTAGGGGACAGGGTTACCTATGGCTACACCTTC.

V and J are TRBV25-1 and TRBJ1-4; D might be TRBD1 (6 bases). Trimming removed 2 bases at V and 8 bases at J, with 21 bases between. The CDR3 spans 17 residues. The V gene's germline CDR1 is MGHDK and CDR2 SYGVNS. The CDR3 DNA follows: TGTGCCAGCAGTGAACCCCGGACAGCCCTTGCTGGGGAAAAACTGTTTTTT. Translation: CASSEPRTALAGEKLFF. Full variable domain (rest looked up from reference TRBV25-1 and TRBJ1-4): EADIYQTPRYLVIGTGKKITLECSQTMGHDKMYWYQQDPGMELHLIHYSYGVNSTEKGDLSSESTVSRIRTEHFPLTLESARPSHTSQYLCASSEPRTALAGEKLFFGSGTQLSVL.

The V gene is TRBV19, the J gene TRBJ1-2, with D uncertain. The CDR3 is 14 amino acids. In germline, CDR1 is LNHDA, CDR2 SQIVND (reference sequence). With 6 bases removed from V and 4 bases from J, the gap between germline ends came to 15 bases. CDR3 amino acids: CASRPGNWIYGYTF. CDR3 coding DNA: TGTGCCAGTAGGCCCGGGAACTGGATCTATGGCTACACCTTC. Filled out from reference TRBV19 and TRBJ1-2, the complete variable domain reads DGGITQSPKYLFRKEGQNVTLSCEQNLNHDAMYWYRQDPGQGLRLIYYSQIVNDFQKGDIAEGYSVSREKKESFPLTVTSAQKNPTAFYLCASRPGNWIYGYTFGSGTRLTVV.

This chain uses TRBV2 with TRBJ1-6; no definite D call. The V end was cut by 6 bases, the J end by 8 bases, with 11 bases between. The CDR3 extends over 13 amino acids. CDR1 and CDR2 (germline): SNHLY, FYNNEI. CDR3 sequence: CASRGEGDSPLHF. In DNA, the CDR3 is TGTGCCAGCAGGGGAGAAGGCGATTCACCCCTCCACTTT.

The chain uses TRBV4-1 and TRBJ2-7, with D tentatively TRBD2 (6 bases). The germline gives CDR1 MGHRA, CDR2 YSYEKL. The CDR3 is made up of 18 amino acids. V shed 0 bases and J shed 0 bases, with 18 bases lying between them. CDR3 sequence (DNA): TGCGCCAGCAGCCAAGAATCCCCAGGGAGGCTCAGCTCCTACGAGCAGTACTTC. This translates into CASSQESPGRLSSYEQYF.

The genes are TRBV27 and TRBJ2-1, with 12 bases lining up with TRBD2. Germline V CDR1 and CDR2: MNHEY, SMNVEV (reference sequence). The CDR3 covers 18 residues. V dropped 4 bases and J dropped 0; count of bases not matched to a gene: 7. In nucleotides, the CDR3 is TGTGCCAGCAGTTCACCTGGACTAGCGGGGAGCTCCTACAATGAGCAGTTCTTC. It is translated as CASSSPGLAGSSYNEQFF.

The rearrangement links TRBV28 to TRBJ2-2; D gene uncertain. Germline V CDR1 and CDR2: MDHEN, SYDVKM. The CDR3 loop spans 15 amino acids. Between the trimmed V and J ends, which lost 5 bases and 2 bases, there was a span of 12 bases. CDR3 residues: CASSPYRSNTGELFF. In nucleotides, the CDR3 is TGTGCCAGCAGTCCCTATAGGAGTAACACCGGGGAGCTGTTTTTT. Drawing the rest from reference TRBV28 and TRBJ2-2, the complete variable domain is DVKVTQSSRYLVKRTGEKVFLECVQDMDHENMFWYRQDPGLGLRLIYFSYDVKMKEKGDIPEGYSVSREKKERFSLILESASTNQTSMYLCASSPYRSNTGELFFGEGSRLTVL.